This T cell receptor beta chain was observed in a study of a mutant IDH1 vaccine in newly diagnosed glioma. The time point here: week 11, during vaccination. Every vaccination contained 300 ug of the mutant IDH1 20-mer peptide and was paired with topical imiquimod. Details on this clone: Its specificity is not known.

Unmatched junction bases numbered 8, after V lost 4 bases and J lost 5 bases. The germline V gene encodes CDR1 SGHNT and CDR2 YYREEE (reference sequence). The CDR3 runs to 15 residues. Using immunoSEQ multiplex PCR, the repertoire was profiled, and TCRdb retains in-frame clones only, with some absent. The profile shows over 60,000 clones, about 88% of them singletons. The sample in question was PBMCs, obtained from a glioma patient whose treatment included an IDH1 peptide vaccine. This sequence originates from a man aged 35 to 55 with glioma. This rearrangement joins TRBV5-4 to TRBJ1-1; TRBD1 matches 10 bases. As DNA, the CDR3 is TGTGCCAGCAGCGCCCGGGACAGGGGAAGAACTGAAGCTTTCTTT. Protein: CASSARDRGRTEAFF.